Listed below are T cell receptor beta chains from one sample, sequenced in a study of metastatic and nonmetastatic thyroid tumors. Using MiXCR, TCRdb reanalyzed the PCR reads. The sample consists of about 26,000 clones, about a quarter of them appearing once. Sequenced material: blood. These receptor sequences come from a female donor with papillary thyroid cancer or a benign thyroid nodule (not recorded which). Some clones in this sample may be carry-over from other donors' samples. CDR3s include the opening cysteine and the closing phenylalanine or tryptophan. The D gene is left open where the match is weak. Clone size is given for some rows only: seen once, a few or many times, or a class if the clone is expanded.

d_gene	abundance	v_gene	j_gene	CDR3nt	CDR3aa
.	.	TRBV4-1	TRBJ2-1	TGCGCCAGCAGCCAAGACTATAACAATGAGCAGTTCTTC	CASSQDYNNEQFF
.	.	TRBV28	TRBJ1-5	TGTGCCAGCAGTTTGGGGGCCCTGGTGGTCAATCAGCCCCAGCATTTT	CASSLGALVVNQPQHF
.	once	TRBV9	TRBJ1-1	TGTGCCAGCAGCGCCCAGGTCGGTTTGGTGAACACTGAATTTTTCTTT	CASSAQVGLVNTEFFF
.	medium-sized	TRBV10-1	TRBJ1-6	TGCGCCAGCAGTGAAGGACTGGAGGGAATTTCACCCCTCCACTTT	CASSEGLEGISPLHF
TRBD1	many	TRBV25-1	TRBJ1-6	TGTGCCAGCAGTGAGGGACAGGGGATGCGATCACCCCTCCACTTT	CASSEGQGMRSPLHF
.	.	TRBV30	TRBJ1-3	TGTGCCTGGAGTGTACTAGACACTACCTCTGGAAACACCATATATTTT	CAWSVLDTTSGNTIYF
.	many	TRBV20-1	TRBJ2-5	TGCAGTGCCGTTATTCCGACGGAGGGGGGGGAGACCCAGTACTTC	CSAVIPTEGGETQYF
.	medium-sized	TRBV27	TRBJ2-3	TGTGCCAGCACCCGGGACTCTTACACAGATACGCAGTATTTT	CASTRDSYTDTQYF
.	few	TRBV19	TRBJ1-2	TGTGCCAGTAGTATCCAGGTAAACTATGGCTACACCTTC	CASSIQVNYGYTF
.	few	TRBV12-3/TRBV12-4	TRBJ1-2	TGTGCCAGCAGTCACTCGGCTAACTATGGCTACACCTTC	CASSHSANYGYTF
.	medium-sized	TRBV12-3/TRBV12-4	TRBJ1-1	TGTGCCAGCAGTTTAGCAGATAACACTGAAGCTTTCTTT	CASSLADNTEAFF
TRBD2	many	TRBV6-1	TRBJ2-1	TGTGCCAGCAGCGCTAGCGGGACTTGGGGGCAGTTCTTC	CASSASGTWGQFF
TRBD1	medium-sized	TRBV27	TRBJ1-2	TGTGCCAGCAGTTTATCCCCGACAGGGAGATTCTCTGGCTACACCTTC	CASSLSPTGRFSGYTF
.	many	TRBV20-1	TRBJ1-1	TGCAGTGCTAGGCCGTCCGAGGCAGTGAACACTGAAGCTTTCTTT	CSARPSEAVNTEAFF
.	few	TRBV2	TRBJ2-7	TGTGCCAGCATCTCCACCGGATACGAGCAGTACTTC	CASISTGYEQYF
.	.	TRBV20-1	TRBJ2-2	TGCAGTGCTAGATGGGGGGAGCTGTTTTTT	CSARWGELFF
.	.	TRBV20-1	TRBJ1-2	TGCAGTGCTAGGGACAATCGTGGGGCGCAATATTGCCACACCTTC	CSARDNRGAQYCHTF
.	medium-sized	TRBV12-3/TRBV12-4	TRBJ2-2	TGTGCCAGCAGCCGGACAGCCGGGGAGCTGTTTTTT	CASSRTAGELFF
.	many	TRBV30	TRBJ2-3	TGTGCCGGTACAGGGCGGTCTAGCACAGATACGCAGTATTTT	CAGTGRSSTDTQYF
.	.	TRBV4-1	TRBJ1-5	TGCGCCAGCAGCCAAGAACCGGGGGGCGGCAATCAGCCCCAGCATTTT	CASSQEPGGGNQPQHF
.	.	TRBV6-5	TRBJ1-2	TGTGCCAGCAGTTACGCGAAGGGGATAGGCTACACCTTC	CASSYAKGIGYTF
.	.	TRBV7-6	TRBJ2-7	TGTGCCAGCAGCTTAGATAGGGACGTGGACGAGCAGTACTTC	CASSLDRDVDEQYF
.	.	TRBV11-1	TRBJ2-1	TGTGCCAGCAGCGCGGCCGTGAGCTGGAGTTACAATGAGCAGTTCTTC	CASSAAVSWSYNEQFF
TRBD1	medium-sized	TRBV19	TRBJ1-2	TGTGCCAGTAGTATCCGACAGGGGGCTGAGGGCTACACCTTC	CASSIRQGAEGYTF
.	many	TRBV20-1	TRBJ2-1	TGCAGTGCTAGAGATCTTGGGAACTCCTACAATGAGCAGTTCTTC	CSARDLGNSYNEQFF
.	once	TRBV4-1	TRBJ2-7	TGCGCCAGCAGCCTCACAGGGCAAGAGCAGTACTTC	CASSLTGQEQYF
.	many	TRBV18	TRBJ2-3	TGTGCCAGCTCACTAGGGGCTGGGCCAGATACGCAGTATTTT	CASSLGAGPDTQYF
TRBD2	.	TRBV18	TRBJ2-1	TGTGCCAGCTCACTAACTAGCGGGAATAACAATGAGCAGTTCTTC	CASSLTSGNNNEQFF
.	once	TRBV3-1	TRBJ2-7	TGTGCCAGCAGCCAAAGCTCCGGGGGTAAAGAGCAGTACTTC	CASSQSSGGKEQYF
.	many	TRBV12-5	TRBJ1-1	TGTGCTAGTCAGCGCGGGTTGAACACTGAAGCTTTCTTT	CASQRGLNTEAFF
.	.	TRBV7-3	TRBJ1-1	TGTGCCAGCAGCTTAGACAGGAACACTGAAGCTTTCTTT	CASSLDRNTEAFF
.	many	TRBV11-2	TRBJ1-4	TGTGCCAGCAGCAAAAGGCCCCAAGGGGAAAAACTGTTTTTT	CASSKRPQGEKLFF
TRBD2	.	TRBV6-2/TRBV6-3	TRBJ2-4	TGTGCCAGAGGTTACGGTCTAGCGGGACTCCTACACACCAAAAACATTCAGTACTTC	CARGYGLAGLLHTKNIQYF
.	.	TRBV5-1	TRBJ1-1	TGCGCCAGCAGCTTGGTCGTAAGGAACCATAAAGCTTTCTTT	CASSLVVRNHKAFF
.	.	TRBV11-1	TRBJ2-1	TGTGCCAGCAGCCGCGAGACGCCTACTAGCTGGAGGATCTGTGAGCAGTTCTTC	CASSRETPTSWRICEQFF
.	many	TRBV7-2	TRBJ2-6	TGTGCCAGCAGCTTAGTAGTCTCTGGGGCCAACGTCCTGACTTTC	CASSLVVSGANVLTF
.	few	TRBV10-1	TRBJ1-3	TGCGCCAGCAGTGAAGGCTGGCCGAGCTCTGGAAACACCATATATTTT	CASSEGWPSSGNTIYF
TRBD1	.	TRBV6-2/TRBV6-3	TRBJ2-7	TGTGCCAGCAGTTACTCGGGGACAGGGGGCGAGCAGTACTTC	CASSYSGTGGEQYF
TRBD1	many	TRBV4-1	TRBJ1-4	TGCGCCAGCAGCACGGACAGGGGAGTCGATGAAAAACTGTTTTTT	CASSTDRGVDEKLFF
TRBD1	many	TRBV27	TRBJ1-5	TGTGCCAGCAGTCTGCCTCCGGGACAGGGTCGCAATCAGCCCCAGCATTTT	CASSLPPGQGRNQPQHF